This T cell receptor (beta chain) was profiled in a study of cytomegalovirus exposure and HLA in healthy donors. Broader study findings: Most TCR sequences were seen very rarely across donors, but some public TCRs occurred in many. The authors listed about 170 TCR beta chains as cytomegalovirus-associated. Cytomegalovirus status was reportedly diagnosed by the classifier with high specificity and sensitivity.

CDR1 MDHEN and CDR2 SYDVKM come from the germline V gene. Between the trimmed V and J ends, which lost 1 base and 4 bases, there was a span of 13 bases. This CDR3 is built from 15 residues. In the case of this clone: The antigen remains unidentified.

Assay: immunoSEQ multiplex PCR; the TCRdb copy retains only in-frame clones and omits some. Of about 66,000 clones detected, 95% to 97% appear once; the ten largest clones hold roughly 1.5%. Sequenced material: PBMCs. This receptor was obtained from a woman between 18 and 30 years old in good health and CMV-seropositive. The gene calls are TRBV28 and TRBJ1-2; TRBD1 is a possible D gene (5 bases). CDR3 coding DNA: TGTGCCAGCAGTTTATCAGGGCAGATGAGCTATGGCTACACCTTC. Translating gives CASSLSGQMSYGYTF.